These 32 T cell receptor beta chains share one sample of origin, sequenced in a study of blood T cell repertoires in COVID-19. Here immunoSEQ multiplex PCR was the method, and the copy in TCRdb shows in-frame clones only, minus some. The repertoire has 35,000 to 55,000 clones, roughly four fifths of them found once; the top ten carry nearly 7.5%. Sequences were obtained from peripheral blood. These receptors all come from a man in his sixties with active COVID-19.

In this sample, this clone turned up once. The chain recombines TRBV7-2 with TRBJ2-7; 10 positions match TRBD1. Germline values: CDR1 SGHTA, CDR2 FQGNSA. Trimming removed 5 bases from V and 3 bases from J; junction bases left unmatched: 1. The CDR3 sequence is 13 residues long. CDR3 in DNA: TGTGCCAGCAGCCGGGACAGGGGCTACGAGCAGTACTTC. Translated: CASSRDRGYEQYF.

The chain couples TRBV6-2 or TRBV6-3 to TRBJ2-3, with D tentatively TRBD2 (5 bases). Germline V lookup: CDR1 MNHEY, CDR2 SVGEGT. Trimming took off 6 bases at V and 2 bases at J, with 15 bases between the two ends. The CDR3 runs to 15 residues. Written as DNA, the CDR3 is TGTGCCAGCAGCCGGCGGGCCGACCCCACAGATACGCAGTATTTT. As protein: CASSRRADPTDTQYF.

The CDR3 DNA reads TGTGCCAGCGTAGTACAGCGCAATCAGCCCCAGCATTTT. It codes for CASVVQRNQPQHF. The rearrangement joins TRBV6-5 to TRBJ1-5; D unresolved. The germline gives CDR1 MNHEY, CDR2 SVGAGI. V was cut by 8 bases and J by 2 bases, with 10 bases left in between. This CDR3 is 13 amino acids long.

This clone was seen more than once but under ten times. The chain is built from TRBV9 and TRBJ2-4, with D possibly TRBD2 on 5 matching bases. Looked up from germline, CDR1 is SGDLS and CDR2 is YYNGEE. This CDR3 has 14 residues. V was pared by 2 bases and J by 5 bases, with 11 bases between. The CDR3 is CASSVGDSENIQYF. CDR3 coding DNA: TGTGCCAGCAGCGTTGGGGATAGCGAAAACATTCAGTACTTC.

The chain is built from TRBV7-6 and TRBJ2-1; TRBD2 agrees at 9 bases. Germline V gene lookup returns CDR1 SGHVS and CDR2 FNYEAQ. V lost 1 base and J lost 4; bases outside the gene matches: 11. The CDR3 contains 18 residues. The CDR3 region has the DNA TGTGCCAGCAGCTTAGAGACGCATCGGACTAGCGCTTACAATGAGCAGTTCTTC. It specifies CASSLETHRTSAYNEQFF.

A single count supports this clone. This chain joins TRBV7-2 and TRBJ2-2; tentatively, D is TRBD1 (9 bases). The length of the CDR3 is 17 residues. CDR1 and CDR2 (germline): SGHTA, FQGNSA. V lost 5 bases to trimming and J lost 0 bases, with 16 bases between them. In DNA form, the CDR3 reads TGTGCCAGCAGCCCCGGGAGGGACAGGGCGAACACCGGGGAGCTGTTTTTT. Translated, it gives CASSPGRDRANTGELFF.

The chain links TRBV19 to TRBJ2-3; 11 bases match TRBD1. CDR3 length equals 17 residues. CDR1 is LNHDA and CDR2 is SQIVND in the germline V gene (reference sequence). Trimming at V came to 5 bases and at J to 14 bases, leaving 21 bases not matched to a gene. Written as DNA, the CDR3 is TGTGCCAGTAGTTCATCTGGACAGGGGGCTATCTCCGCAATTGTGTATTTT. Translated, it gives CASSSSGQGAISAIVYF.

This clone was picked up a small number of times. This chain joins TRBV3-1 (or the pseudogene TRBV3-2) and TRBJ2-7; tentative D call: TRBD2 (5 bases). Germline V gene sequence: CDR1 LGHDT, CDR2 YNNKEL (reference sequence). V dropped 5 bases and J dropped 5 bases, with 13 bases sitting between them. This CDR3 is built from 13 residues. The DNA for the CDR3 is TGTGCCAGCAGCGCGCGTAGCGCCCACGAGCAGTACTTC. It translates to CASSARSAHEQYF.

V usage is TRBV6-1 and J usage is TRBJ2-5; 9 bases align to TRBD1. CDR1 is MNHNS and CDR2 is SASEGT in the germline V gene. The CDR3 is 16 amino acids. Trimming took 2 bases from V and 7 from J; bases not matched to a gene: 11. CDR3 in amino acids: CASSEMSPGQGGTQYF. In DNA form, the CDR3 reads TGTGCCAGCAGTGAAATGTCCCCGGGACAGGGTGGGACCCAGTACTTC.

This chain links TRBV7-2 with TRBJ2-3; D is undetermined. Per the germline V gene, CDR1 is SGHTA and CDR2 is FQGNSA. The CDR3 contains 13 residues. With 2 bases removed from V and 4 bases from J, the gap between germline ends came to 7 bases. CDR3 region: CASSLSLSDTQYF. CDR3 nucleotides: TGTGCCAGCAGCTTATCATTGTCAGATACGCAGTATTTT.

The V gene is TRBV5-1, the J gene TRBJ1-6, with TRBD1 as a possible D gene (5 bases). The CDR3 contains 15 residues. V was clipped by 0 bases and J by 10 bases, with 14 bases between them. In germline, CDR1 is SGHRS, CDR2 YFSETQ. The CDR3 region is CASSLAGQGGSPLHF. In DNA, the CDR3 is TGCGCCAGCAGCTTGGCCGGGCAGGGTGGCTCACCCCTCCACTTT.

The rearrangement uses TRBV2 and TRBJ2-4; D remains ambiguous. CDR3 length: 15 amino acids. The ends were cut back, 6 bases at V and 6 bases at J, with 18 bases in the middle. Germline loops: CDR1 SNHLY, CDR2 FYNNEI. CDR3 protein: CASSAVVLRRNIQYF. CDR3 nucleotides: TGTGCCAGCAGCGCCGTAGTGTTGCGTCGAAACATTCAGTACTTC.

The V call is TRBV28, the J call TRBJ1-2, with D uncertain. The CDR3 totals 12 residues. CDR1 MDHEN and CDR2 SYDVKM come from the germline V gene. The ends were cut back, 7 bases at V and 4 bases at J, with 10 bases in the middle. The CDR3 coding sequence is TGTGCCAGCACCTTGGGAGGCTATGGCTACACCTTC. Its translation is CASTLGGYGYTF.

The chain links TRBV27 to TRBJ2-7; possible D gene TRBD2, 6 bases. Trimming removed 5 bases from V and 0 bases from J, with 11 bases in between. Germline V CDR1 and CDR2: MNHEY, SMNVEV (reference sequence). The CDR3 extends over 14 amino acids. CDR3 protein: CASSPTAGSYEQYF. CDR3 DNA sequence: TGTGCCAGCAGTCCGACAGCGGGCTCCTACGAGCAGTACTTC.

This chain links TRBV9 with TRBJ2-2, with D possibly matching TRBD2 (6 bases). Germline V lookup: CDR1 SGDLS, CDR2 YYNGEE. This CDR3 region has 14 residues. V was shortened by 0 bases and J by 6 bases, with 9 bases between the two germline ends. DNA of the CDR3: TGTGCCAGCAGCGTAGTGTGGGGGGCCGGGGAGCTGTTTTTT. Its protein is CASSVVWGAGELFF.

CDR3 amino acids: CASSGVLGQGAREQYF. DNA of the CDR3: TGTGCCAGCAGTGGGGTATTGGGACAGGGGGCTAGGGAGCAGTACTTC. The rearrangement uses TRBV28 and TRBJ2-7, with TRBD1 identical over 12 bases. The CDR3 sequence is 16 residues long. CDR1 and CDR2 (germline): MDHEN, SYDVKM. The junction had 12 bases not matched to a gene; V was cut back by 5 bases and J by 7 bases.

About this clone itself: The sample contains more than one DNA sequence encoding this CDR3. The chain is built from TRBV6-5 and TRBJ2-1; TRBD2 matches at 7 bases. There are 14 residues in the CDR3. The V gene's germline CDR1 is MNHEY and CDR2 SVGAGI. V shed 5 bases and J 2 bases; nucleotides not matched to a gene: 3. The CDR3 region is CASSLSGTYNEQFF. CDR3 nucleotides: TGTGCCAGCAGTCTAAGCGGGACCTACAATGAGCAGTTCTTC.

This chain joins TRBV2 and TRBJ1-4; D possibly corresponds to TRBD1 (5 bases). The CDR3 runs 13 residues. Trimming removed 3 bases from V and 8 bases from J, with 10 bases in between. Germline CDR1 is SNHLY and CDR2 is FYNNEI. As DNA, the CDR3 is TGTGCCAGCAGTGAGGCCAGGGTCGAAAAACTGTTTTTT. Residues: CASSEARVEKLFF.

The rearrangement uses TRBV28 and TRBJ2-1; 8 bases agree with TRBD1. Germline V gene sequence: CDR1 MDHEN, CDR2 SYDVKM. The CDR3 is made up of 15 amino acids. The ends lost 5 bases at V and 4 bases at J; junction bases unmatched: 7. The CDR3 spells CASSQGQAIYNEQFF. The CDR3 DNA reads TGTGCCAGCAGTCAGGGACAGGCTATTTACAATGAGCAGTTCTTC.

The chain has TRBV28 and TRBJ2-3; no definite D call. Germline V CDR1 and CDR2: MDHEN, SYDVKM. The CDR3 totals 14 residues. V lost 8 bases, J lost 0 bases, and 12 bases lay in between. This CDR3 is CASGVFPSTDTQYF. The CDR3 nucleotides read TGTGCCAGCGGTGTATTTCCTAGCACAGATACGCAGTATTTT.

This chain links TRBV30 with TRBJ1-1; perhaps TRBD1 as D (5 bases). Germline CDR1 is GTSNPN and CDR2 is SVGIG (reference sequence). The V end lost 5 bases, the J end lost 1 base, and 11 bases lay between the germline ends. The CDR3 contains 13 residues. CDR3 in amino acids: CAWDLTGNTEAFF. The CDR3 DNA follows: TGTGCCTGGGATCTTACAGGGAACACTGAAGCTTTCTTT.

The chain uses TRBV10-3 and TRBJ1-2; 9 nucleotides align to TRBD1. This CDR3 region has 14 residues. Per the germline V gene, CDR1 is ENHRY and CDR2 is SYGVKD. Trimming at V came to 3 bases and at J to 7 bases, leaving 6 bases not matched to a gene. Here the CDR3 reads CAISDVGQGPGYTF. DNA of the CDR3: TGTGCCATCAGTGACGTGGGACAGGGTCCTGGCTACACCTTC.

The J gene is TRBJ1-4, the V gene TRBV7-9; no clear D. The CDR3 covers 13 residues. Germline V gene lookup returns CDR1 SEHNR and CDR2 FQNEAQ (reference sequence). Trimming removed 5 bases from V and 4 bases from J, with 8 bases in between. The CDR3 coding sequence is TGTGCCAGCAGCCACCAGATTAATGAAAAACTGTTTTTT. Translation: CASSHQINEKLFF.

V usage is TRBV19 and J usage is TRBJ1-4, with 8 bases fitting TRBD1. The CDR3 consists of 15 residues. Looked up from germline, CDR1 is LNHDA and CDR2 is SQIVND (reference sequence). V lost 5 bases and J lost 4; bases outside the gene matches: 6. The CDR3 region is CASSVGQGLNEKLFF. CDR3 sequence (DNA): TGTGCCAGTAGTGTTGGACAGGGTCTTAATGAAAAACTGTTTTTT. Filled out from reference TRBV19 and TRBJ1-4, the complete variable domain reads DGGITQSPKYLFRKEGQNVTLSCEQNLNHDAMYWYRQDPGQGLRLIYYSQIVNDFQKGDIAEGYSVSREKKESFPLTVTSAQKNPTAFYLCASSVGQGLNEKLFFGSGTQLSVL.

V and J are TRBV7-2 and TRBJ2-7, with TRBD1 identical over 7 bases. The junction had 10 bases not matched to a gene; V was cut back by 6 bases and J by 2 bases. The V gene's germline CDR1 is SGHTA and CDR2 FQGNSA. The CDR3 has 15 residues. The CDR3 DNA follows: TGTGCCAGCAGGCAAATCGGACAGGCCACCTACGAGCAGTACTTC. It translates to CASRQIGQATYEQYF.

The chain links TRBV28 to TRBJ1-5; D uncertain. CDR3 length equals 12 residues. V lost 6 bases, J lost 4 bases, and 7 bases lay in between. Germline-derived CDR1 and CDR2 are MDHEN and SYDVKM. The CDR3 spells CASRRSNQPQHF. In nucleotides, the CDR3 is TGTGCCAGCAGGAGATCGAATCAGCCCCAGCATTTT. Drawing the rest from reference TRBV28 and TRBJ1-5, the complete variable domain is DVKVTQSSRYLVKRTGEKVFLECVQDMDHENMFWYRQDPGLGLRLIYFSYDVKMKEKGDIPEGYSVSREKKERFSLILESASTNQTSMYLCASRRSNQPQHFGDGTRLSIL.

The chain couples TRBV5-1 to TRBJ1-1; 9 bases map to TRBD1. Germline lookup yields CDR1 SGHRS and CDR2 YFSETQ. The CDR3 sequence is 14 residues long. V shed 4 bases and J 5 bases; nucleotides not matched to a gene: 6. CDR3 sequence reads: CASSGQGSRTEAFF. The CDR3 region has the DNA TGCGCCAGCAGCGGACAGGGGTCGCGTACTGAAGCTTTCTTT.

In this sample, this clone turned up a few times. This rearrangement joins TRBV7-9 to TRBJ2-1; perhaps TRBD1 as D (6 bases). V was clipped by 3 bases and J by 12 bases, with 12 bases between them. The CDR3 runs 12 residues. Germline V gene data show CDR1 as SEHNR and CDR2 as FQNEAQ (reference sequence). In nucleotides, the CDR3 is TGTGCCAGCAGCTTGATCATACAGGGGCAGTTCTTC. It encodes CASSLIIQGQFF.

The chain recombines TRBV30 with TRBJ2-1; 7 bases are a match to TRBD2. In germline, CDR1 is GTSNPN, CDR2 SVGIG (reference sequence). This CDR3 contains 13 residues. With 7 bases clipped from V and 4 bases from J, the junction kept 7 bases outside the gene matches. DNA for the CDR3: TGTGCCTTAAAGCGGGGAGGGTACAATGAGCAGTTCTTC. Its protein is CALKRGGYNEQFF. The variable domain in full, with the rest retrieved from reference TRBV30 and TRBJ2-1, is SQTIHQWPATLVQPVGSPLSLECTVEGTSNPNLYWYRQAAGRGLQLLFYSVGIGQISSEVPQNLSASRPQDRQFILSSKKLLLSDSGFYLCALKRGGYNEQFFGPGTRLTVL.

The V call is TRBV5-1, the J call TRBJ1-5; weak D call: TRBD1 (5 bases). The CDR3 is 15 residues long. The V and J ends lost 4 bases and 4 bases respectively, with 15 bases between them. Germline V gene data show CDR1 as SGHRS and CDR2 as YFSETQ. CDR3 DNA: TGCGCCAGCAGCCCTTCCGGGGGGGTAAATCAGCCCCAGCATTTT. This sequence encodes CASSPSGGVNQPQHF.

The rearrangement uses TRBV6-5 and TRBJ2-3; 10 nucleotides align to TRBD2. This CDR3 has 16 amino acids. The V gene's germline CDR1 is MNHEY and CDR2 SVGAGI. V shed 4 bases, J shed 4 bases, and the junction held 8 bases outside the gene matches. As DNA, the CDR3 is TGTGCCAGCAGTTTCCGGAGGCTAGCGGGAGCAGATACGCAGTATTTT. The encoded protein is CASSFRRLAGADTQYF.

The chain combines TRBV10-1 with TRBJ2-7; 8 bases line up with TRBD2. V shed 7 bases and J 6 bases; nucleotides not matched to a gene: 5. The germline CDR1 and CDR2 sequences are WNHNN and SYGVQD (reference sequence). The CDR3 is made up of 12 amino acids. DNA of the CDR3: TGCGCCAGCATAGGACTAGCCTCCGAGCAGTACTTC. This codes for CASIGLASEQYF.